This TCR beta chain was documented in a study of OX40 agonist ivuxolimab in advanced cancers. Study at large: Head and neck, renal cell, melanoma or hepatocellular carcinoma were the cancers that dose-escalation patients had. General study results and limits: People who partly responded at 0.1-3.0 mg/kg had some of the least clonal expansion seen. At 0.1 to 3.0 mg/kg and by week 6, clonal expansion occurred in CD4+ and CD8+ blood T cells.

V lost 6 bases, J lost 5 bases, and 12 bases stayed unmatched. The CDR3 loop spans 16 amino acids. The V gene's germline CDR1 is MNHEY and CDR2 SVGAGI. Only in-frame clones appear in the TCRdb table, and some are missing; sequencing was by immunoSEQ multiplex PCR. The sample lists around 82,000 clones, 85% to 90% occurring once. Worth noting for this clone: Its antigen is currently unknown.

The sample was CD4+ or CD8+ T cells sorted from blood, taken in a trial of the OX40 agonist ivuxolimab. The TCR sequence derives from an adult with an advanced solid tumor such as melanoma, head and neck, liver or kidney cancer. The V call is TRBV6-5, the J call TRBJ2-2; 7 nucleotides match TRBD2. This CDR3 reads CASSYQPGTTTGELFF. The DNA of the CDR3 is TGTGCCAGCAGCTACCAGCCCGGGACTACTACCGGGGAGCTGTTTTTT.